This T cell receptor beta chain was sequenced during a study of CD8 T cells in Susac syndrome. At the level of the study: There were about 6 sequenced Susac syndrome patients with active disease and under ten in remission. The study, taken as a whole, reports: Regarding the TCR sequencing and HLA analysis, the study admitted that a relatively small number of individuals were involved.

A remark on this clonotype: Its target is not known.

CD8+ and CD4+ T cells circulating in blood were sequenced for TCR beta. CDR1 and CDR2 (germline): SNHLY, FYNNEI. The CDR3 contains 15 residues. V shed 5 bases and J 6 bases; nucleotides not matched to a gene: 12. Random hexamers were used to reverse transcribe 0.5 to 1 ug of RNA. From the immunoSEQ multiplex PCR reads, TCRdb called clonotypes with MiXCR, one entry per CDR3 protein. Among some 210,000 distinct CDR3 sequences, about 94% were seen once, and the ten largest hold approximately 0.15%. This receptor was obtained from a human donor with Susac syndrome. What was sequenced was CD4+ T cells from PBMCs. The rearrangement joins TRBV2 to TRBJ1-1; 7 nucleotides line up with TRBD1. The DNA for the CDR3 is TGTGCCAGCAGTAGACCTGGGACAGTTGGTTCTGAAGCTTTCTTT. Translation gives CASSRPGTVGSEAFF.